The clone carrying this TCR beta chain has at least ten counts. Its antigen is as yet unknown. Treatment was busulfan-fludarabine conditioning, a marrow graft, and cyclophosphamide on days +3 and +4. The data were taken from a study of T cells after posttransplantation cyclophosphamide. Overall study findings and caveats: Donor-recipient repertoire similarity was low at 1-2 months, rising over year one.

Trimming took 3 bases from V and 4 from J, leaving 16 bases between them. CDR1 is LNHDA and CDR2 is SQIVND in the germline V gene (reference sequence). The CDR3 has 15 amino acids. Data came from immunoSEQ multiplex PCR; TCRdb stores just in-frame clones and leaves some out. This repertoire holds about 2,800 clones, and none appear only once. The specimen was PBMCs, collected 30 days after allogeneic stem cell transplant with posttransplant cyclophosphamide. The sequence was collected from a female patient between 55 and 75 years old who received an allogeneic stem cell transplant from an unrelated donor, was CMV-positive, and had acute GVHD only. The graft donor may have given rise to some T cells. The chain carries TRBV19 and TRBJ2-7; TRBD2 might be the D (6 bases). The CDR3 protein is CASSILPGGPYEQYF. In DNA, the CDR3 is TGTGCCAGTAGTATTTTGCCCGGGGGACCATACGAGCAGTACTTC.